These T cell receptor beta chains were read from a single sample in a study of shared clonotypes between healthy human individuals. Data came from immunoSEQ multiplex PCR; TCRdb stores just in-frame clones and leaves some out. The table lists about 1 million clones, about 74% of them singletons. The material sequenced was memory CD4+ T cells sorted from blood. All receptors come from a man aged 18 to 35 in good health. The CDR3 runs from the conserved cysteine through the conserved F or W. The D gene is left open where the match is weak. Clone size is stated in some rows and not others, as once, few, many or a class when expanded.

J gene: TRBJ1-6
clone size: -
D gene: -
V gene: TRBV2
CDR3 protein: CASRAGLGSPLHF
CDR3 DNA: TGTGCCAGCCGAGCGGGGCTAGGATCACCCCTCCACTTT

J gene: TRBJ1-5
clone size: -
D gene: -
V gene: TRBV10-3
CDR3 protein: CAISESGRYSNQPQHF
CDR3 DNA: TGTGCCATCAGTGAGTCCGGCCGGTATAGCAATCAGCCCCAGCATTTT

J gene: TRBJ1-1
clone size: -
D gene: TRBD1
V gene: TRBV30
CDR3 protein: CAWSLGQGYTEAFF
CDR3 DNA: TGTGCCTGGAGTCTGGGACAGGGTTACACTGAAGCTTTCTTT

J gene: TRBJ2-1
clone size: -
D gene: TRBD2
V gene: TRBV7-8
CDR3 protein: CASSLGLAGNSEQFF
CDR3 DNA: TGTGCCAGCAGCCTGGGACTAGCGGGGAATTCTGAGCAGTTCTTC

J gene: TRBJ1-5
clone size: -
D gene: -
V gene: TRBV2
CDR3 protein: CASSGLSGQPQHF
CDR3 DNA: TGTGCCAGCAGTGGACTAAGTGGTCAGCCCCAGCATTTT

J gene: TRBJ1-4
clone size: few
D gene: -
V gene: TRBV2
CDR3 protein: CASSEYGPKLFF
CDR3 DNA: TGTGCCAGCAGTGAATATGGGCCGAAACTGTTTTTT

J gene: TRBJ2-7
clone size: few
D gene: -
V gene: TRBV7-2
CDR3 protein: CASSQLLWEQYF
CDR3 DNA: TGTGCCAGCAGCCAACTCTTGTGGGAGCAGTACTTC

J gene: TRBJ2-7
clone size: -
D gene: -
V gene: TRBV7-9
CDR3 protein: CASSLVQGTYEQYF
CDR3 DNA: TGTGCCAGCAGCTTAGTTCAGGGCACCTACGAGCAGTACTTC

J gene: TRBJ1-6
clone size: once
D gene: TRBD1
V gene: TRBV15
CDR3 protein: CATSRANWDSNSPLHF
CDR3 DNA: TGTGCCACCAGCAGAGCGAATTGGGACAGTAATTCACCCCTCCACTTT

J gene: TRBJ1-5
clone size: few
D gene: -
V gene: TRBV2
CDR3 protein: CASSPLVEQPQHF
CDR3 DNA: TGTGCCAGCAGTCCCCTTGTTGAGCAGCCCCAGCATTTT

J gene: TRBJ2-7
clone size: -
D gene: -
V gene: TRBV30
CDR3 protein: CAWRPTGGLVYEQYF
CDR3 DNA: TGTGCCTGGAGGCCGACAGGGGGACTAGTGTACGAGCAGTACTTC

J gene: TRBJ2-3
clone size: -
D gene: TRBD2
V gene: TRBV9
CDR3 protein: CASSTGLVSTDTQYF
CDR3 DNA: TGTGCCAGCAGCACCGGACTAGTTAGCACAGATACGCAGTATTTT

J gene: TRBJ1-5
clone size: -
D gene: -
V gene: TRBV30
CDR3 protein: CAWSSGSNQPQHF
CDR3 DNA: TGTGCCTGGAGTTCAGGGAGCAATCAGCCCCAGCATTTT

J gene: TRBJ1-6
clone size: -
D gene: -
V gene: TRBV6-5
CDR3 protein: CASSYSKGSPLHF
CDR3 DNA: TGTGCCAGCAGTTACTCGAAAGGTTCACCCCTCCACTTT

J gene: TRBJ2-7
clone size: -
D gene: -
V gene: TRBV6-5
CDR3 protein: CASSYGSARTQHEQYF
CDR3 DNA: TGTGCCAGCAGTTACGGGTCCGCCAGGACCCAACACGAGCAGTACTTC

J gene: TRBJ1-4
clone size: -
D gene: TRBD1
V gene: TRBV7-9
CDR3 protein: CASSARQGPSQEKLFF
CDR3 DNA: TGTGCCAGCAGCGCCCGACAGGGGCCCAGTCAGGAAAAACTGTTTTTT

J gene: TRBJ1-5
clone size: few
D gene: TRBD1
V gene: TRBV28
CDR3 protein: CASSFKQGVNNQPQHF
CDR3 DNA: TGTGCCAGCAGTTTTAAACAGGGGGTGAACAATCAGCCCCAGCATTTT

J gene: TRBJ1-5
clone size: -
D gene: -
V gene: TRBV18
CDR3 protein: CASSPSGDYSNQPQHF
CDR3 DNA: TGTGCCAGCTCACCTTCAGGAGACTATAGCAATCAGCCCCAGCATTTT

J gene: TRBJ2-3
clone size: -
D gene: -
V gene: TRBV5-4
CDR3 protein: CASSLAGTPAQYF
CDR3 DNA: TGTGCCAGCAGCTTGGCCGGTACTCCGGCGCAGTATTTT

J gene: TRBJ2-5
clone size: -
D gene: TRBD1
V gene: TRBV11-2
CDR3 protein: CASNHRGQETQYF
CDR3 DNA: TGTGCCAGCAACCACAGGGGACAAGAGACCCAGTACTTC

J gene: TRBJ2-2
clone size: -
D gene: -
V gene: TRBV27
CDR3 protein: CASSSRHTGELFF
CDR3 DNA: TGTGCCAGCAGTAGTAGACACACCGGGGAGCTGTTTTTT

J gene: TRBJ1-2
clone size: -
D gene: -
V gene: TRBV18
CDR3 protein: CASSPDRPYGYTF
CDR3 DNA: TGTGCCAGCTCACCCGACAGACCCTATGGCTACACCTTC

J gene: TRBJ2-5
clone size: -
D gene: -
V gene: TRBV18
CDR3 protein: CASSPDQETQYF
CDR3 DNA: TGTGCCAGCTCACCTGATCAAGAGACCCAGTACTTC

J gene: TRBJ1-1
clone size: few
D gene: -
V gene: TRBV28
CDR3 protein: CASSPRGEGQGAFF
CDR3 DNA: TGTGCCAGCAGTCCTAGGGGGGAAGGCCAGGGGGCTTTCTTT

J gene: TRBJ1-5
clone size: -
D gene: -
V gene: TRBV7-9
CDR3 protein: CASSQTGFQPQHF
CDR3 DNA: TGTGCCAGCAGCCAAACAGGGTTTCAGCCCCAGCATTTT

J gene: TRBJ2-3
clone size: -
D gene: -
V gene: TRBV5-1
CDR3 protein: CASSLLGWHTDTQYF
CDR3 DNA: TGCGCCAGCAGCTTGTTGGGGTGGCACACAGATACGCAGTATTTT

J gene: TRBJ2-2
clone size: -
D gene: -
V gene: TRBV5-1
CDR3 protein: CASSWGDGELFF
CDR3 DNA: TGCGCCAGCAGCTGGGGGGACGGGGAGCTGTTTTTT

J gene: TRBJ1-1
clone size: -
D gene: -
V gene: TRBV6-1
CDR3 protein: CASGLPFMNTEAFF
CDR3 DNA: TGTGCCAGCGGCCTACCTTTTATGAACACTGAAGCTTTCTTT

J gene: TRBJ2-7
clone size: -
D gene: -
V gene: TRBV6-6
CDR3 protein: CASSDKGGLGYEQYF
CDR3 DNA: TGTGCCAGCAGTGACAAAGGGGGATTAGGCTACGAGCAGTACTTC

J gene: TRBJ1-2
clone size: -
D gene: -
V gene: TRBV6-6
CDR3 protein: CASSYPPGREEGYTF
CDR3 DNA: TGTGCCAGCAGTTACCCCCCAGGCAGGGAGGAAGGCTACACCTTC

J gene: TRBJ1-5
clone size: -
D gene: -
V gene: TRBV7-2
CDR3 protein: CASSPEFSGQPQHF
CDR3 DNA: TGTGCCAGCAGCCCAGAGTTTTCCGGTCAGCCCCAGCATTTT

J gene: TRBJ2-3
clone size: -
D gene: -
V gene: TRBV29-1
CDR3 protein: CSVEIAGKDTQYF
CDR3 DNA: TGCAGCGTTGAAATTGCGGGGAAAGATACGCAGTATTTT

J gene: TRBJ1-6
clone size: -
D gene: TRBD1
V gene: TRBV4-1
CDR3 protein: CASSQDPTGRSSPLHF
CDR3 DNA: TGCGCCAGCAGCCAAGACCCGACAGGGCGGTCTTCACCCCTCCACTTT

J gene: TRBJ1-2
clone size: few
D gene: TRBD1
V gene: TRBV2
CDR3 protein: CASSERQGVSGYTF
CDR3 DNA: TGTGCCAGCAGTGAGAGACAGGGAGTGAGTGGCTACACCTTC

J gene: TRBJ2-2
clone size: -
D gene: -
V gene: TRBV5-1
CDR3 protein: CASSLLFANTGELFF
CDR3 DNA: TGCGCCAGCAGCTTGTTGTTCGCGAACACCGGGGAGCTGTTTTTT

J gene: TRBJ1-5
clone size: -
D gene: TRBD1
V gene: TRBV30
CDR3 protein: CAWSLTGAASNQPQHF
CDR3 DNA: TGTGCCTGGAGTTTGACAGGGGCGGCCAGCAATCAGCCCCAGCATTTT

J gene: TRBJ2-1
clone size: -
D gene: -
V gene: TRBV2
CDR3 protein: CASRPLSNEQFF
CDR3 DNA: TGTGCCAGCAGGCCCCTTTCCAATGAGCAGTTCTTC

J gene: TRBJ1-2
clone size: once
D gene: TRBD1
V gene: TRBV19
CDR3 protein: CASSTRQGLGGYTF
CDR3 DNA: TGTGCCAGTAGTACCCGACAGGGGCTGGGTGGCTACACCTTC

J gene: TRBJ2-3
clone size: -
D gene: TRBD2
V gene: TRBV11-2
CDR3 protein: CASSSSSLAGAITDTQYF
CDR3 DNA: TGTGCCAGCAGCTCCTCTAGTCTAGCGGGAGCTATCACAGATACGCAGTATTTT

J gene: TRBJ2-5
clone size: -
D gene: TRBD2
V gene: TRBV6-5
CDR3 protein: CASSPVVAGETQYF
CDR3 DNA: TGTGCCAGCAGCCCAGTGGTAGCGGGAGAGACCCAGTACTTC

J gene: TRBJ2-3
clone size: -
D gene: TRBD1
V gene: TRBV7-9
CDR3 protein: CASSHRGDGTDTQYF
CDR3 DNA: TGTGCCAGCAGCCACAGGGGTGACGGCACAGATACGCAGTATTTT

J gene: TRBJ2-2
clone size: once
D gene: -
V gene: TRBV11-1
CDR3 protein: CASSLASPGNTGELFF
CDR3 DNA: TGTGCCAGCAGCTTAGCGAGCCCGGGGAACACCGGGGAGCTGTTTTTT

J gene: TRBJ2-7
clone size: -
D gene: -
V gene: TRBV7-8
CDR3 protein: CASSLGPPSYEQYF
CDR3 DNA: TGTGCCAGCAGCTTAGGTCCTCCCTCCTACGAGCAGTACTTC

J gene: TRBJ1-3
clone size: few
D gene: -
V gene: TRBV7-8
CDR3 protein: CASSFSDSGNTIYF
CDR3 DNA: TGTGCCAGCAGCTTCTCGGACTCTGGAAACACCATATATTTT

J gene: TRBJ1-2
clone size: few
D gene: -
V gene: TRBV28
CDR3 protein: CASSQTGNYGYTF
CDR3 DNA: TGTGCCAGCAGCCAAACAGGGAACTATGGCTACACCTTC

J gene: TRBJ2-1
clone size: -
D gene: TRBD2
V gene: TRBV5-6
CDR3 protein: CASSLTLGTSPNEQFF
CDR3 DNA: TGTGCCAGCAGCCTGACCCTTGGGACTAGTCCCAATGAGCAGTTCTTC

J gene: TRBJ2-7
clone size: -
D gene: TRBD2
V gene: TRBV5-1
CDR3 protein: CASSLTSGSPYEQYF
CDR3 DNA: TGCGCCAGCAGCTTGACTAGCGGGTCCCCCTACGAGCAGTACTTC

J gene: TRBJ1-5
clone size: -
D gene: -
V gene: TRBV6-1
CDR3 protein: CASTEEGGRRPQHF
CDR3 DNA: TGTGCCAGCACCGAGGAGGGGGGGAGGCGGCCCCAGCATTTT

J gene: TRBJ2-1
clone size: many
D gene: TRBD1
V gene: TRBV6-1
CDR3 protein: CASTRQGAYNEQFF
CDR3 DNA: TGTGCCAGCACCCGACAGGGGGCATACAATGAGCAGTTCTTC

J gene: TRBJ1-6
clone size: -
D gene: -
V gene: TRBV18
CDR3 protein: CASSPPGFGALHF
CDR3 DNA: TGTGCCAGCTCACCACCGGGGTTTGGAGCCCTCCACTTT

J gene: TRBJ2-7
clone size: -
D gene: TRBD2
V gene: TRBV5-1
CDR3 protein: CASSLRPSGGIEEQYF
CDR3 DNA: TGCGCCAGCAGCTTGCGGCCTAGCGGGGGGATAGAAGAGCAGTACTTC

J gene: TRBJ1-1
clone size: few
D gene: TRBD1
V gene: TRBV7-9
CDR3 protein: CASSTGTGVREAFF
CDR3 DNA: TGTGCCAGCAGCACCGGGACAGGAGTGAGGGAAGCTTTCTTT

J gene: TRBJ2-5
clone size: once
D gene: TRBD1
V gene: TRBV4-3
CDR3 protein: CASSLTGGQGALETQYF
CDR3 DNA: TGCGCCAGCAGCCTGACGGGGGGACAGGGGGCTTTGGAGACCCAGTACTTC

J gene: TRBJ1-1
clone size: once
D gene: TRBD1
V gene: TRBV5-1
CDR3 protein: CASSSSVHRGHMNTEAFF
CDR3 DNA: TGCGCCAGCAGCTCGTCAGTCCACAGGGGGCACATGAACACTGAAGCTTTCTTT

J gene: TRBJ2-1
clone size: once
D gene: TRBD1
V gene: TRBV5-5
CDR3 protein: CAGGQDPVGEQFF
CDR3 DNA: TGTGCCGGAGGACAGGACCCAGTAGGGGAGCAGTTCTTC

J gene: TRBJ2-7
clone size: -
D gene: TRBD2
V gene: TRBV28
CDR3 protein: CASSLWPSGSPHIDF
CDR3 DNA: TGTGCCAGCAGTTTATGGCCTAGCGGGAGCCCCCATATAGACTTC

J gene: TRBJ2-2
clone size: -
D gene: -
V gene: TRBV7-2
CDR3 protein: CASSLAGSSGELFF
CDR3 DNA: TGTGCCAGCAGCTTAGCCGGATCATCCGGGGAGCTGTTTTTT

J gene: TRBJ1-6
clone size: -
D gene: TRBD1
V gene: TRBV19
CDR3 protein: CASSTGTGPNNSPLHF
CDR3 DNA: TGTGCCAGTAGTACCGGGACAGGGCCAAATAATTCACCCCTCCACTTT

J gene: TRBJ2-5
clone size: -
D gene: TRBD2
V gene: TRBV6-5
CDR3 protein: CASSYSASGSLGESYF
CDR3 DNA: TGTGCCAGCAGTTACTCGGCTAGCGGGAGTCTTGGAGAAAGTTACTTC